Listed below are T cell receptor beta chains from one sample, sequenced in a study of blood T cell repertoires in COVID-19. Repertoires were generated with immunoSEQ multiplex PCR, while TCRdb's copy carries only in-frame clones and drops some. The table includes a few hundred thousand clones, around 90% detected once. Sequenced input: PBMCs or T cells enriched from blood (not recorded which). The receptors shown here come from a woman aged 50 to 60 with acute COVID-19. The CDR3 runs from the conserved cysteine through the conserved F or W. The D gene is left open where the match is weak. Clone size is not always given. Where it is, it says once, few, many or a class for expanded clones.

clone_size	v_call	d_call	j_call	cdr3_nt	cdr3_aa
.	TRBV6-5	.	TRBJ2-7	TGTGCCAGCCTTACGTCTGCTGGGGCCTCCTACGAGCAGTACTTC	CASLTSAGASYEQYF
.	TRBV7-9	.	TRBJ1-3	TGTGCCAGCAGCTTAGGCAGGGTTGGAAACACCATATATTTT	CASSLGRVGNTIYF
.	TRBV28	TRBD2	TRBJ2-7	TGTGCCAGCCAACTAGCGGGACCCTACGAGCAGTACTTC	CASQLAGPYEQYF
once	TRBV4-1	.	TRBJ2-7	TGCGCCAGCAGCCGGACAGACGGCAGGGAGGAGCAGTACTTC	CASSRTDGREEQYF
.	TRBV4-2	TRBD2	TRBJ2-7	TGTGCCCGCAGCCAAGGGCGGGGGGACGGGAGCTCCTACGAGCAGTACTTC	CARSQGRGDGSSYEQYF
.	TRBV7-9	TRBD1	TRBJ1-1	TGTGCCAGCAGCTTAATTACAGGGGTGAACACTGAAGCTTTCTTT	CASSLITGVNTEAFF
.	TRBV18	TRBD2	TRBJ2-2	TGTGCCAGCTCACCGGGACTAGCGGGAGGGGAGCTGTTTTTT	CASSPGLAGGELFF
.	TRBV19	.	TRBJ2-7	TGTGCCAGTAGCCCCATGGCAGGGCCCTACGAGCAGTACTTC	CASSPMAGPYEQYF
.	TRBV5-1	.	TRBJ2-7	TGCGCCAGCAGCTTGGTAGTTGCAGGGGAGCAGTACTTC	CASSLVVAGEQYF
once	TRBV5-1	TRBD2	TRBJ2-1	TGCGCCAGCAGTTATAGCGGGAGCCCCAATGAGCAGTTCTTC	CASSYSGSPNEQFF
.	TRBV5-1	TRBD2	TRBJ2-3	TGCGCCAGCAGCTTGGGACTAGCGGGAATAGATACGCAGTATTTT	CASSLGLAGIDTQYF
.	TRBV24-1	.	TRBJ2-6	TGTGCCACCAGTGCATCCGGGGCCAACGTCCTGACTTTC	CATSASGANVLTF
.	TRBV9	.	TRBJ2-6	TGTGCCAGCAGCGCTGTAGCTGGGGCCAACGTCCTGACTTTC	CASSAVAGANVLTF
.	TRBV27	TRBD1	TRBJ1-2	TGTGCCAGCAGTTCCATAGGACAGGGGGGAACCTATGGCTACACCTTC	CASSSIGQGGTYGYTF
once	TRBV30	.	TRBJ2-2	TGTGCCTGGAGTGTCCAACAGGGAGCCGGGGAGCTGTTTTTT	CAWSVQQGAGELFF
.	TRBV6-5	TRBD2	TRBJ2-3	TGTGCCAGCAGTTACTCTCGGGGGGGCACAGATACGCAGTATTTT	CASSYSRGGTDTQYF
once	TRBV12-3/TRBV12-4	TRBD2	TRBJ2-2	TGTGCCAGCAGTCCGGGGGGAATCGGGGAGCTGTTTTTT	CASSPGGIGELFF
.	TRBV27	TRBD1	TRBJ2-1	TGTGCCAGCAGTTCGGGACAGGGGGCACCTTACAATGAGCAGTTCTTC	CASSSGQGAPYNEQFF
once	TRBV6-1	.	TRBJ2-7	TGTGCCAGCAGTGAAGACGGGAACGGCTCGTACGAGCAGTACTTC	CASSEDGNGSYEQYF
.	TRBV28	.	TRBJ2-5	TGTGCCAGCAGTTTATCACAGAAAGAGACCCAGTACTTC	CASSLSQKETQYF
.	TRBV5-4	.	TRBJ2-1	TGTGCCAGCGCAGACAGAGCAAACTACAATGAGCAGTTCTTC	CASADRANYNEQFF
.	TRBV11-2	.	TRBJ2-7	TGTGCCAGCAGCCCAAGCTCCCCAGGCTACGAGCAGTACTTC	CASSPSSPGYEQYF
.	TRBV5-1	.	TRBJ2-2	TGCGCCAGCAGCCTTCAAAGCTTCGGGTTCAGCACCGGGGAGCTGTTTTTT	CASSLQSFGFSTGELFF
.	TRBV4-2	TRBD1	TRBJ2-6	TGTGCCAGCAGCCAAGATCGGGACAGCTCTGGGGCCAACGTCCTGACTTTC	CASSQDRDSSGANVLTF
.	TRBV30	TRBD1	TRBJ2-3	TGTGCCTGGAGTGCCGGGACAGGGGCCACAGATACGCAGTATTTT	CAWSAGTGATDTQYF
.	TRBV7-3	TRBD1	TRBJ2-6	TGTGCCAGCGCAGGGACAGGGGGCTATGGGGCCAACGTCCTGACTTTC	CASAGTGGYGANVLTF
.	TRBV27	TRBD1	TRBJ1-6	TGTGCCAGCAGTTTGCTCCCGACAGGGGTTCCCTCGGCCCTCCACTTT	CASSLLPTGVPSALHF
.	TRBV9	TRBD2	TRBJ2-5	TGTGCCAGCAGCGTAGGCGGGAGTATGGAGACCCAGTACTTC	CASSVGGSMETQYF
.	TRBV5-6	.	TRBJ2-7	TGTGCCAGCAGCTTTCGATCAGGTCCTCTCGAGCAGTACTTC	CASSFRSGPLEQYF
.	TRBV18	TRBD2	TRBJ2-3	TGTGCCAGCTCAAACCGACTAGCGGGCACAGATACGCAGTATTTT	CASSNRLAGTDTQYF
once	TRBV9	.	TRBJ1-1	TGTGCCAGCAGCGCTTGGGGGGGACTTCAGAACACTGAAGCTTTCTTT	CASSAWGGLQNTEAFF